This T cell receptor beta chain appears in the sequencing data of a study of blood T cells in healthy people across ages. Sample-barcoded 5' priming and a J-beta primer mix drove a second PCR of 7 to 11 cycles. TCRdb redid the calling of the 5' RACE reads with MiXCR, one entry per CDR3 protein. The table shows roughly 500,000 distinct CDR3 sequences, with approximately 25% occurring only once. Russia was home to the donors, healthy Caucasian individuals aged 6 to 90. Every donor contributed roughly 10 milliliters of peripheral blood by blood draw. Each sample had at least 6.5 million PBMCs isolated. The junction had 15 bases not matched to a gene; V was cut back by 4 bases and J by 6 bases. Per germline, CDR1 MDHEN and CDR2 SYDVKM. The CDR3 length is 16 residues. The same data also went into a second study, on T cells of mothers and their children.

Sequencing input: blood. The V call is TRBV28, the J call TRBJ2-7, with 7 bases that match TRBD1. The TCR comes from a boy between 10 and 17 years old in good health. In nucleotides, the CDR3 is TGTGCCAGCAGTTGGGGCATTACAGGGGAACAGGGCGAGCAGTACTTC. Translated, it gives CASSWGITGEQGEQYF.